Below, one T cell receptor (beta chain) is given with its context. Its cognate antigen is unknown. The use of a sample-barcoded 5' primer and a J-beta primer mix characterized a second PCR of about 7 to 12 cycles. Sequencing yielded, for each sample, at least 3 million paired-end reads carrying CDR3. TCRdb independently ran MiXCR on the 5' RACE reads; one entry per CDR3 protein. The repertoire has roughly 1,500,000 distinct CDR3 sequences, approximately 40% of them found once; the top ten carry 7% to 9.5%. The CDR3 loop spans 15 amino acids. Germline CDR1 and CDR2: SGHRS and YFSETQ. The junction had 7 bases not matched to a gene; V was cut back by 0 bases and J by 7 bases. This record comes from a study of blood T cells in healthy people across ages. General study points: Among T cells, TCR beta diversity per million cells dropped roughly linearly as age rose.

V is TRBV5-1 and J is TRBJ2-1; 7 nucleotides line up with TRBD1. Sequencing was carried out using blood. This TCR came from a woman between 18 and 29 years old in good health. The CDR3 here is CASSLGGTESNEQFF. The CDR3, as DNA: TGCGCCAGCAGCTTGGGGGGGACAGAAAGTAATGAGCAGTTCTTC.